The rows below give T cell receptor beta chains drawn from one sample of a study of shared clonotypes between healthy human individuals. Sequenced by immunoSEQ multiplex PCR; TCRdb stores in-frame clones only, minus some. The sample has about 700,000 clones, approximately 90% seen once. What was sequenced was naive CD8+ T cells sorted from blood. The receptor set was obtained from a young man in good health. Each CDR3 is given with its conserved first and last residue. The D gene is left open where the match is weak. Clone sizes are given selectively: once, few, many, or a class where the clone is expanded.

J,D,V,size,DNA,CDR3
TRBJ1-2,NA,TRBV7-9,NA,TGTGCCAGCAGTATGGGACGCCCAGAGAGCTACACCTTC,CASSMGRPESYTF
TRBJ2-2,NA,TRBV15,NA,TGTGCCACCAGCAAAAGGGCCGGGACCGGGGAGCTGTTTTTT,CATSKRAGTGELFF
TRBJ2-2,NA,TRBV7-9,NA,TGTGCCAGCAGCCGAGACGGGGCCGGGGAGCTGTTTTTT,CASSRDGAGELFF
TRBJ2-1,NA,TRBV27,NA,TGTGCCAGCAGTCCAGGGTGGGGTCCCTACAATGAGCAGTTCTTC,CASSPGWGPYNEQFF
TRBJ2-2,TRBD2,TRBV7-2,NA,TGTGCCAGCACCACGCGAGCGGGGACCACCGGGGAGCTGTTTTTT,CASTTRAGTTGELFF
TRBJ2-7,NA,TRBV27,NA,TGTGCCAGCAGCCCACATCTAGGCCCGAACTACGAGCAGTACTTC,CASSPHLGPNYEQYF
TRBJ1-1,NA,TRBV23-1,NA,TGCGCCAGCAGAGATCAGGAGAACACTGAAGCTTTCTTT,CASRDQENTEAFF
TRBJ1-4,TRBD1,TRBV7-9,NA,TGTGCCAGCAGCTCTTCCAGGGGGTCGGCTAATGAAAAACTGTTTTTT,CASSSSRGSANEKLFF
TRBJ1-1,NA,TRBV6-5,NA,TGTGCCAGCAGTTACTCGGGGGAAAAAGCTTTCTTT,CASSYSGEKAFF
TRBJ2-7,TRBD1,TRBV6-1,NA,TGTGCCACCTCTCCGGGACAGACCTACGAGCAGTACTTC,CATSPGQTYEQYF
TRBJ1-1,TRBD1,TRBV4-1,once,TGCGCCAGCAGCCAAGAGCAGGACAGGGAAACTGAAGCTTTCTTT,CASSQEQDRETEAFF
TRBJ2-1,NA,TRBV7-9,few,TGTGCCAGCAGCTCGGAACGGTTATACAATGAGCAGTTCTTC,CASSSERLYNEQFF
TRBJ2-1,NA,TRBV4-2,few,TGTGCCAGCAGCCCGACCCAGGGGAATGAGCAGTTCTTC,CASSPTQGNEQFF
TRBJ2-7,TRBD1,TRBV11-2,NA,TGTGCCAGCAGCCAGGCGCGGGGACAGGGGGCGCCCGAGCAGTACTTC,CASSQARGQGAPEQYF
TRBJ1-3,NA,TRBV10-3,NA,TGTGCCATCAGTCTGGACAGTGCATTTTCCATATATTTT,CAISLDSAFSIYF
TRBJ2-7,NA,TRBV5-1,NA,TGCGCCAGCAGCCATCAAAATTACGAGCAGTACTTC,CASSHQNYEQYF
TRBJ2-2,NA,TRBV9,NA,TGTGCCAGCAGCGTAGGGGTGGGCACCGGGGAGCTGTTTTTT,CASSVGVGTGELFF
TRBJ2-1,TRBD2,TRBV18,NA,TGTGCCAGCTCACGCGGGGGCAATGAGCAGTTCTTC,CASSRGGNEQFF
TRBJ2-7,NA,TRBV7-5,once,TGTGCCCGAAAGGGCGGGACAGATTACGAGCAGTACTTC,CARKGGTDYEQYF
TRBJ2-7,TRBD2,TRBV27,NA,TGTGCCAGCAGTTTAAGCGGGAGGCGATACGAGCAGTACTTC,CASSLSGRRYEQYF
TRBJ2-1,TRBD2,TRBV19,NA,TGTGCCAGTAGTATCCTAGCGGGAGGGCCTGGCAATGAGCAGTTCTTC,CASSILAGGPGNEQFF
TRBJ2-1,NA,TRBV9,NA,TGTGCCAGCAGCGTAGAAGGCTCTCATTCCTACAATGAGCAGTTCTTC,CASSVEGSHSYNEQFF
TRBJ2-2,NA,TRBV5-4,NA,TGTGCCAGCAGCTCGGGACACCAAAACACCGGGGAGCTGTTTTTT,CASSSGHQNTGELFF
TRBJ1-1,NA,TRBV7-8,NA,TGTGCCAGCAGCTTAAACGATGAAGCTTTCTTT,CASSLNDEAFF
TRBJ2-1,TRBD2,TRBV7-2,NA,TGTGCCAGCAGCTCGGGACTAGCGCGTACCTACAATGAGCAGTTCTTC,CASSSGLARTYNEQFF
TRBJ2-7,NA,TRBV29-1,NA,TGCAGCGTTGAATTACGGGGGGCGTCGGTAGCGGGTACCTACGAGCAGTACTTC,CSVELRGASVAGTYEQYF
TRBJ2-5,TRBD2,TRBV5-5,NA,TGTGCCAGCAGCTTAGGACTAGCGGGAGTTGGTTGGTTAGAGACCCAGTACTTC,CASSLGLAGVGWLETQYF
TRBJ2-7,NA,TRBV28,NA,TGTGCCAGCAGCATCTCCGGGACACCATCCTACGAGCAGTACTTC,CASSISGTPSYEQYF
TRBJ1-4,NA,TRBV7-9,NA,TGTGCCAGCAGCCCACCCACATCGAATAATGAAAAACTGTTTTTT,CASSPPTSNNEKLFF
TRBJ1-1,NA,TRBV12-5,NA,TGTGCTAGTGGACTTGACAGCACTGAAGCTTTCTTT,CASGLDSTEAFF
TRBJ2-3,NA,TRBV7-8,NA,TGTGCCAGCAGCTTAGGGACGGGAAGGTCTAGCACAGATACGCAGTATTTT,CASSLGTGRSSTDTQYF
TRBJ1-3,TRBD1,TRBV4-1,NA,TGCGCCAGCAGCCAACTTCAACAGACAGGGTACTCTGGAAACACCATATATTTT,CASSQLQQTGYSGNTIYF
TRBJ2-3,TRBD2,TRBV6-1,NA,TGTGCCAGCAGTGAATGGGGACTAGCGGAAAGCACAGATACGCAGTATTTT,CASSEWGLAESTDTQYF
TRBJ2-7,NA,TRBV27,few,TGTGCCAGCAGTTGGTTTCCCGCCTACGAGCAGTACTTC,CASSWFPAYEQYF
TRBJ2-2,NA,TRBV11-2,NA,TGTGCCAGCAGCTTTAAGACCGTTTTTCCGTCCGGGGAGCTGTTTTTT,CASSFKTVFPSGELFF
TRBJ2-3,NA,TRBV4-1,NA,TGCGCCAGTCGTGGGATCAGGGGCCAAAGCACAGATACGCAGTATTTT,CASRGIRGQSTDTQYF
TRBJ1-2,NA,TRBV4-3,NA,TGCGCCAGCAGCTTGGAGGGCAGCCCTAACTATGGCTACACCTTC,CASSLEGSPNYGYTF
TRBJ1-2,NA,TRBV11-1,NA,TGTGCCAGCAGCCTGGGAGGGGCCTATGGCTACACCTTC,CASSLGGAYGYTF
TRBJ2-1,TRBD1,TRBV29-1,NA,TGCAGCGTTGAAACCTGGCAGGGGGCGGCCTACAATGAGCAGTTCTTC,CSVETWQGAAYNEQFF